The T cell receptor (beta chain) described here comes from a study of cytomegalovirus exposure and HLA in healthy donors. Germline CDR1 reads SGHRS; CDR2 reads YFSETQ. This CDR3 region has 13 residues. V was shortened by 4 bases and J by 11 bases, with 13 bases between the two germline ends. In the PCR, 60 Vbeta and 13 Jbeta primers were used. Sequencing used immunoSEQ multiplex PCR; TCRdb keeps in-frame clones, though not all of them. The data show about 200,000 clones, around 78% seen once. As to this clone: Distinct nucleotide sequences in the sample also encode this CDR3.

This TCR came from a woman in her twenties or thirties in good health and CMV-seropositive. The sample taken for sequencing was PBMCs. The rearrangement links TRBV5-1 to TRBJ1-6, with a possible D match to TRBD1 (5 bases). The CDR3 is CASSTRQGAPLHF. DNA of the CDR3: TGCGCCAGCAGCACAAGGCAGGGCGCACCCCTCCACTTT.